This T cell receptor (beta chain) comes out of a study of shared clonotypes between healthy human individuals. Background on the study: Donors, aged 18 to 49, were a couple of women and three men.

With 1 base removed from V and 6 bases from J, the gap between germline ends came to 6 bases. Germline V gene data show CDR1 as SGHTA and CDR2 as FQGNSA. This CDR3 region has 13 residues. Deep-level assay runs were performed. This table comes from immunoSEQ multiplex PCR, and its TCRdb copy is limited to in-frame clones, with some not included. The sample lists hundreds of thousands of clones; less than 80% were seen once. The chain carries TRBV7-2 and TRBJ2-2, with no clear D. The sample was PBMCs. The sequence came from a woman between 40 and 55 years old in good health. Some clones in this sample may be carry-over from other donors' samples. DNA for the CDR3: TGTGCCAGCAGCTTAGGGGTCGCCGGGGAGCTGTTTTTT. Amino acid sequence: CASSLGVAGELFF.